This paragraph covers one TCR beta chain sequence. Its specificity is not known. Read coverage stops 3 residues before the CDR3 terminus; the germline J gene supplies the remainder. The source of the sample is a study of Tregs in tolerant kidney transplant recipients. Study-level results: In tolerant patients, donor-specific Tregs outgrew total Tregs, suggesting antigen-driven expansion. For some patients, primers changed over time, blocking nucleotide-level comparison. Biological reproducibility was not directly addressed, but technical replication error appeared minimal. Validation in larger populations is needed because few patients were studied.

Germline CDR1 and CDR2: GTSNPN and SVGIG (reference sequence). The CDR3 totals 14 residues. V was pared by 2 bases and J by 4 bases, with 6 bases of the junction left unmatched. Here immunoSEQ multiplex PCR was the method, and the copy in TCRdb shows in-frame clones only, minus some. This listing includes roughly 48,000 clones. This clonotype was obtained from a human donor who received a combined kidney and bone marrow transplant. The material was CD4+ T cells from blood, obtained before the transplant. V and J are TRBV30 and TRBJ1-1, with TRBD1 matching 8 bases. CDR3 protein: CAWSSSRGLTEAFF. CDR3 DNA (partial): TGTGCCTGGAGTTCATCCAGGGGGCTCACTGAA.